This entry lists 27 T cell receptor beta chains sequenced from one sample in a study of CD4+ T cells in melanoma. Assay used: immunoSEQ multiplex PCR; TCRdb lists only in-frame clones, some missing. The sample lists approximately 19,000 clones; just under 80% were seen once. The receptors come from a human donor with melanoma.

J is TRBJ2-3 and V is TRBV6-5; D unclear. Germline V gene data show CDR1 as MNHEY and CDR2 as SVGAGI. V shed 1 base and J shed 0 bases, with 8 bases lying between them. The CDR3 length is 15 residues. The CDR3 spells CASSYLWASTDTQYF. CDR3 DNA sequence: TGTGCCAGCAGTTACTTGTGGGCTAGCACAGATACGCAGTATTTT.

The gene calls are TRBV4-2 and TRBJ1-4, with D possibly TRBD1 on 5 matching bases. Germline V CDR1 and CDR2: LGHNA, YNFKEQ. The CDR3 is 15 amino acids. Trimming took off 1 base at V and 4 bases at J, with 10 bases between the two ends. The chain's CDR3 is CASSQGLQDNEKLFF. DNA of the CDR3: TGTGCCAGCAGCCAAGGTTTACAGGATAATGAAAAACTGTTTTTT.

This sequence joins TRBV9 and TRBJ1-1; possible D gene TRBD1, 5 bases. Trimming took 0 bases from V and 3 from J, leaving 12 bases between them. Germline loops: CDR1 SGDLS, CDR2 YYNGEE. The CDR3 is made up of 15 amino acids. CDR3 bases: TGTGCCAGCAGCGTAGCCTCGGGACGGCACACTGAAGCTTTCTTT. Translating gives CASSVASGRHTEAFF.

The chain uses TRBV7-2 and TRBJ2-1; the D gene is possibly TRBD1 (5 bases). The V gene's germline CDR1 is SGHTA and CDR2 FQGNSA. The CDR3 spans 14 residues. The V and J ends lost 2 bases and 2 bases respectively, with 7 bases between them. CDR3 in amino acids: CASSLSRAYNEQFF. The DNA for the CDR3 is TGTGCCAGCAGCTTATCCAGGGCCTACAATGAGCAGTTCTTC. The entire variable domain, with the rest obtained from reference TRBV7-2 and TRBJ2-1, is as follows: GAGVSQSPSNKVTEKGKDVELRCDPISGHTALYWYRQSLGQGLEFLIYFQGNSAPDKSGLPSDRFSAERTGGSVSTLTIQRTQQEDSAVYLCASSLSRAYNEQFFGPGTRLTVL.

In its sample, this clone was seen a few times. The rearrangement uses TRBV6-6 and TRBJ1-1; 8 nucleotides line up with TRBD1. Germline V gene lookup returns CDR1 MNHNY and CDR2 SVGAGI (reference sequence). The CDR3 runs to 14 residues. Trimming at V came to 5 bases and at J to 3 bases, leaving 5 bases not matched to a gene. The CDR3 DNA reads TGTGCCAGCAGTATGACAGGGGCCGACACTGAAGCTTTCTTT. This sequence encodes CASSMTGADTEAFF.

This clone was counted once. V is TRBV19 and J is TRBJ1-2, with a possible D match to TRBD1 (6 bases). The germline gives CDR1 LNHDA, CDR2 SQIVND (reference sequence). Trimming removed 4 bases at V and 5 bases at J, with 11 bases between. This CDR3 comprises 13 residues. The CDR3 loop is CASSRGRGYGYTF. As DNA, the CDR3 is TGTGCCAGTAGTAGGGGGAGGGGGTATGGCTACACCTTC. The variable domain in full, with the rest retrieved from reference TRBV19 and TRBJ1-2, is DGGITQSPKYLFRKEGQNVTLSCEQNLNHDAMYWYRQDPGQGLRLIYYSQIVNDFQKGDIAEGYSVSREKKESFPLTVTSAQKNPTAFYLCASSRGRGYGYTFGSGTRLTVV.

This chain links TRBV30 with TRBJ2-7; no clear D. Germline CDR1 is GTSNPN and CDR2 is SVGIG (reference sequence). The CDR3 spans 13 residues. Deletions cut 5 bases from V and 7 bases from J, with 18 bases between. CDR3 protein: CAWSPDLSREQYF. CDR3 in DNA: TGTGCCTGGTCCCCGGACCTGTCGCGGGAGCAGTACTTC.

The chain carries TRBV4-1 and TRBJ1-5; 7 nucleotides agree with TRBD1. The CDR3 has 14 amino acids. V lost 4 bases to trimming and J lost 2 bases; unmatched junction nucleotides: 2. Germline CDR1 is MGHRA and CDR2 is YSYEKL. CDR3 DNA: TGCGCCAGCAGCCGAGGACAGGGCAATCAGCCCCAGCATTTT. It translates to CASSRGQGNQPQHF.

This chain connects TRBV11-2 to TRBJ2-5; 7 bases fit TRBD1. With V trimmed by 5 bases and J by 4 bases, 7 bases remained unmatched. Germline V CDR1 and CDR2: SGHAT, FQNNGV. This CDR3 spans 14 amino acids. The CDR3 protein is CASSRDRVLETQYF. The CDR3 DNA is TGTGCCAGCAGCCGCGACAGGGTTTTAGAGACCCAGTACTTC.

The chain links TRBV5-4 to TRBJ1-1; TRBD1 matches at 9 bases. V lost 2 bases to trimming and J lost 2 bases; unmatched junction nucleotides: 4. Per germline, CDR1 SGHNT and CDR2 YYREEE (reference sequence). The CDR3 has 15 residues. CDR3 DNA sequence: TGTGCCAGCAGCTTTGACAGGGGGGGAAACACTGAAGCTTTCTTT. Protein product: CASSFDRGGNTEAFF.

V is TRBV5-1 and J is TRBJ2-1, with 15 bases fitting TRBD2. The germline CDR1 and CDR2 sequences are SGHRS and YFSETQ. The junction had 15 bases not matched to a gene; V was cut back by 2 bases and J by 15 bases. CDR3 length: 17 amino acids. The CDR3 nucleotides are TGCGCCAGCAGCTTACTAGGACTAGCGGGGGGGAATTTAAATTGGTTCTTC. It yields the protein CASSLLGLAGGNLNWFF.

The V and J genes are TRBV19 and TRBJ2-3; 10 nucleotides match TRBD1. V lost 8 bases and J lost 0; bases outside the gene matches: 8. The CDR3 spans 16 residues. Germline V gives CDR1 LNHDA, CDR2 SQIVND (reference sequence). The CDR3 sequence: CASGDRGGLSTDTQYF. The DNA of the CDR3 is TGTGCCAGTGGGGACAGGGGAGGATTAAGCACAGATACGCAGTATTTT. The variable domain in full, with the rest retrieved from reference TRBV19 and TRBJ2-3, is DGGITQSPKYLFRKEGQNVTLSCEQNLNHDAMYWYRQDPGQGLRLIYYSQIVNDFQKGDIAEGYSVSREKKESFPLTVTSAQKNPTAFYLCASGDRGGLSTDTQYFGPGTRLTVL.

The chain joins TRBV7-9 to TRBJ1-5, with no clear D. Germline CDR1 and CDR2: SEHNR and FQNEAQ (reference sequence). V dropped 0 bases and J dropped 0 bases, with 6 bases sitting between them. The CDR3 covers 15 residues. The CDR3 protein is CASSLASFSNQPQHF. For the CDR3, the DNA is TGTGCCAGCAGCTTAGCAAGCTTTAGCAATCAGCCCCAGCATTTT.

The V gene is TRBV7-3, the J gene TRBJ2-6; TRBD1 is a possible D gene (5 bases). The V and J ends lost 2 bases and 4 bases respectively, with 12 bases between them. Germline CDR1 SGHTA, CDR2 FQGTGA. The CDR3 is 16 residues long. The CDR3 spells CASSLRAQVGANVLTF. CDR3 bases: TGTGCCAGCAGCTTACGGGCACAGGTCGGGGCCAACGTCCTGACTTTC.

The genes are TRBV29-1 and TRBJ2-7; D unclear. The CDR3 extends over 13 amino acids. Germline lookup yields CDR1 SQVTM and CDR2 ANQGSEA. V lost 4 bases and J lost 3, with 13 bases in between. The CDR3 coding sequence is TGCAGCGTTGGCTACAGTTTTGGCTACGAGCAGTACTTC. It is translated as CSVGYSFGYEQYF.

The V call is TRBV7-3, the J call TRBJ2-3, with D tentatively TRBD2 (5 bases). The CDR3 is made up of 13 amino acids. Trimming took 3 bases from V and 1 from J, leaving 5 bases between them. The V gene's germline CDR1 is SGHTA and CDR2 FQGTGA. The CDR3: CASSFSGTDTQYF. The CDR3 DNA follows: TGTGCCAGCAGCTTTAGCGGCACAGATACGCAGTATTTT.

The chain links TRBV5-1 to TRBJ1-1; D ambiguous. The length of the CDR3 is 15 residues. From germline, CDR1 is SGHRS and CDR2 YFSETQ. The V end was cut by 1 base, the J end by 10 bases, with 20 bases between. Here the CDR3 DNA reads TGCGCCAGCAGCTTGATGGGAGAACGAACACTGACAGCTTTCTTT. Residues: CASSLMGERTLTAFF. Looking up the rest from reference TRBV5-1 and TRBJ1-1 gives the full variable domain: KAGVTQTPRYLIKTRGQQVTLSCSPISGHRSVSWYQQTPGQGLQFLFEYFSETQRNKGNFPGRFSGRQFSNSRSEMNVSTLELGDSALYLCASSLMGERTLTAFFGQGTRLTVV.

The V and J genes are TRBV7-6 and TRBJ2-7; 10 bases are a match to TRBD1. The germline CDR1 and CDR2 sequences are SGHVS and FNYEAQ. The CDR3 runs to 16 residues. Germline trimming cut 5 bases from V and 3 bases from J; bases unmatched to any gene: 10. The CDR3 is CASSGSTGGRRYEQYF. The CDR3 DNA is TGTGCCAGCAGCGGATCGACAGGGGGCCGCCGCTACGAGCAGTACTTC.

The chain employs TRBV4-2 and TRBJ1-2, with D possibly matching TRBD1 (5 bases). This CDR3 is 15 amino acids long. Between the trimmed V and J ends, which lost 0 bases and 4 bases, there was a span of 12 bases. Germline V gene sequence: CDR1 LGHNA, CDR2 YNFKEQ. The DNA for the CDR3 is TGTGCCAGCAGCCAAGATCGTGGGGGGGTCTATGGCTACACCTTC. Translation: CASSQDRGGVYGYTF.

The J gene is TRBJ2-3, the V gene TRBV7-6; TRBD2 matches 14 bases. The CDR3 runs 17 residues. With 5 bases clipped from V and 4 bases from J, the junction kept 8 bases outside the gene matches. CDR1 and CDR2 from the germline V gene are SGHVS and FNYEAQ. CDR3 in amino acids: CASSPLGTSGGSDTQYF. DNA for the CDR3: TGTGCCAGCAGCCCCTTAGGGACTAGCGGGGGCTCAGATACGCAGTATTTT.

This clone has a handful of counts. The chain couples TRBV5-5 to TRBJ1-3; possibly TRBD1 for D (5 bases). With 1 base removed from V and 4 bases from J, the gap between germline ends came to 27 bases. CDR1 SGHKS and CDR2 YYEKEE come from the germline V gene (reference sequence). The CDR3 spans 20 residues. CDR3 sequence: CASSLRGGGGLLFRGNTIYF. The CDR3 nucleotides read TGTGCCAGCAGCTTGAGGGGAGGTGGAGGGCTCTTGTTTCGAGGAAACACCATATATTTT.

This clone showed up just a few times. The genes are TRBV5-1 and TRBJ2-3; tentatively, D is TRBD1 (6 bases). This CDR3 region has 14 residues. Germline CDR1 is SGHRS and CDR2 is YFSETQ. Trimming took off 6 bases at V and 0 bases at J, with 11 bases between the two ends. The CDR3 region has the DNA TGCGCCAGCAACCGAGGGGGTAGCACAGATACGCAGTATTTT. Translated: CASNRGGSTDTQYF.

The J gene is TRBJ2-3, the V gene TRBV4-1; 9 bases are shared with TRBD2. The germline V gene has CDR1 MGHRA and CDR2 YSYEKL. J was trimmed by 4 bases and V by 3 bases; bases with no gene match: 5. CDR3 size: 15 residues. The CDR3 DNA sequence: TGCGCCAGCAGCCACGCGGGGGGGCAGTCAGATACGCAGTATTTT. The encoded protein is CASSHAGGQSDTQYF.

This clone was detected once. The V and J genes are TRBV5-1 and TRBJ2-1; D remains unclear. Trimming stripped 3 bases from V and 2 bases from J, with 12 bases between. The CDR3 runs to 15 residues. The germline V gene encodes CDR1 SGHRS and CDR2 YFSETQ. CDR3 in amino acids: CASSSNPGPYNEQFF. The DNA for the CDR3 is TGCGCCAGCAGCTCTAATCCCGGGCCCTACAATGAGCAGTTCTTC.

V usage is TRBV6-1 and J usage is TRBJ2-1; weak D call: TRBD1 (6 bases). From germline, CDR1 is MNHNS and CDR2 SASEGT. Trimming left V 6 bases short and J 0 bases short, with 12 bases between. The CDR3 totals 15 residues. CDR3 amino acids: CASRFSRGSYNEQFF. The CDR3 nucleotides read TGTGCCAGCAGATTTTCCAGGGGCTCCTACAATGAGCAGTTCTTC.

This clone has a handful of counts. The gene calls are TRBV25-1 and TRBJ1-4; no clear D. Germline loops: CDR1 MGHDK, CDR2 SYGVNS. With 6 bases removed from V and 5 bases from J, the gap between germline ends came to 7 bases. The length of the CDR3 is 12 residues. DNA for the CDR3: TGTGCCAGCAGAGGATCAAATGAAAAACTGTTTTTT. This encodes CASRGSNEKLFF.

The chain uses TRBV19 and TRBJ1-6; D not certain. The CDR3 has 13 residues. The germline V gene encodes CDR1 LNHDA and CDR2 SQIVND (reference sequence). V was shortened by 4 bases and J by 8 bases, with 9 bases between the two germline ends. The CDR3 region is CASSRSFYSPLHF. In nucleotides, the CDR3 is TGTGCCAGTAGTAGGTCGTTCTATTCACCCCTCCACTTT.